This TCR beta chain was sequenced during a study of blood T cell repertoires in COVID-19. Overall study: Nucleic acid was either cDNA or gDNA, and it came from T cells, B-cell-depleted T cells, or PBMCs.

The CDR3 length is 13 residues. V lost 6 bases, J lost 7 bases, and 6 bases stayed unmatched. Germline assignment: CDR1 LNHDA and CDR2 SQIVND (reference sequence). TCRdb keeps only in-frame clones here, not all; method: immunoSEQ multiplex PCR. The repertoire holds a few hundred thousand clones, approximately 81% seen once, with roughly a sixth in the top ten. Participants came from roughly 24 US areas, aged roughly 18 to 100 years. Cohort placement rested on clinical history that participants reported themselves. Either two negative PCRs, clearance, or symptom resolution qualified Cohort 3 donors as recovered.

The clonotype was recovered from a man aged 35 to 55 who had recovered from COVID-19. The V gene is TRBV19, the J gene TRBJ1-5; 7 bases map to TRBD1. The specimen sequenced was PBMCs or T cells enriched from blood (not recorded which). The CDR3 bases are TGTGCCAGTAGCAACAGGGGTAGGCAGCCCCAGCATTTT. Amino acid sequence: CASSNRGRQPQHF.